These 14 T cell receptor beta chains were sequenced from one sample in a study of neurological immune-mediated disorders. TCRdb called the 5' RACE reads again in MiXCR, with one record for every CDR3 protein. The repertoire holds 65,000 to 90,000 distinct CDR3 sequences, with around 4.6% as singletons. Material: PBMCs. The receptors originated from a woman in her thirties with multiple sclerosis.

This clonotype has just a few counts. The CDR3 sequence: CASSARVSNTDTQYF. DNA for the CDR3: TGTGCCAGCAGTGCTCGGGTCAGCAACACAGATACGCAGTATTTT. This chain connects TRBV2 to TRBJ2-3; D uncertain. V was trimmed by 4 bases and J by 2 bases, leaving 13 bases between them. Germline CDR1 SNHLY, CDR2 FYNNEI. The CDR3 has 15 amino acids.

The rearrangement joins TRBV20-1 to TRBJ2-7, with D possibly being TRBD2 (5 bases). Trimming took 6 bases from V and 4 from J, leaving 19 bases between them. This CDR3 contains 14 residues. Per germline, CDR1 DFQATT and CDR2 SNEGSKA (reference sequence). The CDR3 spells CSAHIPGRLYEQYF. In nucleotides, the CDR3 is TGCAGTGCGCATATACCCGGCAGACTATACGAGCAGTACTTC.

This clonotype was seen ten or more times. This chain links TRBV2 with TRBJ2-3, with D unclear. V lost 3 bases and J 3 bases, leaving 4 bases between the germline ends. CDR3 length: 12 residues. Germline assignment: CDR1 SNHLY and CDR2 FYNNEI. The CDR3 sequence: CASSDRTDTQYF. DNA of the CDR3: TGTGCCAGCAGTGATAGGACAGATACGCAGTATTTT.

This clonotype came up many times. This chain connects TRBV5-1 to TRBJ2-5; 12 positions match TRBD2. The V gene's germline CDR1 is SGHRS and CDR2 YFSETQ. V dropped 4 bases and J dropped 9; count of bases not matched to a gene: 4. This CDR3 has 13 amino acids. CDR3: CASSTGLAGAQYF. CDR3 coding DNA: TGCGCCAGCAGCACGGGACTAGCGGGCGCCCAGTACTTC.

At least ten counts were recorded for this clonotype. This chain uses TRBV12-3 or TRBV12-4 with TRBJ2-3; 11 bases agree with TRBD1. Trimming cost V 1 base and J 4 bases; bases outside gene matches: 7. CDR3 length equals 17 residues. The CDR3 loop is CASSLGGTGGMSDTQYF. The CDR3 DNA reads TGTGCCAGCAGTTTAGGGGGGACAGGGGGTATGTCAGATACGCAGTATTTT.

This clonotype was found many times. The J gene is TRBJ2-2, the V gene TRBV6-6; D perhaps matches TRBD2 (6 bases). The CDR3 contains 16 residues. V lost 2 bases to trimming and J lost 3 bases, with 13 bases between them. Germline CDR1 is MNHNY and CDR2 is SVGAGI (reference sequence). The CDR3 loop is CASSYAGGQYTGELFF. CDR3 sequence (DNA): TGTGCCAGCAGTTACGCCGGGGGTCAGTACACCGGGGAGCTGTTTTTT.

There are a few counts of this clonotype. CDR3 bases: TGCGCCAGCAGCTCGGGACAGACACCCGGGGAGCTGTTTTTT. Amino acids: CASSSGQTPGELFF. The V and J genes are TRBV5-1 and TRBJ2-2; TRBD1 matches 7 bases. The CDR3 runs to 14 residues. Germline trimming cut 3 bases from V and 6 bases from J; bases unmatched to any gene: 5. CDR1 is SGHRS and CDR2 is YFSETQ in the germline V gene. The whole variable domain, filled in from reference TRBV5-1 and TRBJ2-2, reads KAGVTQTPRYLIKTRGQQVTLSCSPISGHRSVSWYQQTPGQGLQFLFEYFSETQRNKGNFPGRFSGRQFSNSRSEMNVSTLELGDSALYLCASSSGQTPGELFFGEGSRLTVL.

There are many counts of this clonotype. This chain's CDR3 is CASSYSSRGNWNEQFF. Here the CDR3 DNA reads TGTGCCAGCAGTTACTCGAGTAGGGGGAATTGGAATGAGCAGTTCTTC. The chain combines TRBV6-5 with TRBJ2-1, with D perhaps matching TRBD1 (6 bases). This CDR3 has 16 amino acids. Deletions cut 0 bases from V and 7 bases from J, with 16 bases between. Germline V gives CDR1 MNHEY, CDR2 SVGAGI.

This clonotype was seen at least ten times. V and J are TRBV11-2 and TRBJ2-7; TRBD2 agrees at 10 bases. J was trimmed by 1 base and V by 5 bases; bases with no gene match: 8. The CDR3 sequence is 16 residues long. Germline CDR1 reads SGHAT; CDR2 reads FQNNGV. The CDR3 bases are TGTGCCAGCAGCCCCAGACTAGCGGGCGATTCCTACGAGCAGTACTTC. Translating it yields CASSPRLAGDSYEQYF. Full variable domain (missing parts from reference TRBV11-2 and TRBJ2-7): EAGVAQSPRYKIIEKRQSVAFWCNPISGHATLYWYQQILGQGPKLLIQFQNNGVVDDSQLPKDRFSAERLKGVDSTLKIQPAKLEDSAVYLCASSPRLAGDSYEQYFGPGTRLTVT.

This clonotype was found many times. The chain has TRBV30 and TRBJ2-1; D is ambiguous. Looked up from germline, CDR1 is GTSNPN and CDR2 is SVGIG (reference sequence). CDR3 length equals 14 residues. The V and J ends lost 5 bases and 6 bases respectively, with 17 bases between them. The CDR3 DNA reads TGTGCCTGGGGGCAAGGATATTTCAGCAATGAGCAGTTCTTC. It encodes CAWGQGYFSNEQFF.

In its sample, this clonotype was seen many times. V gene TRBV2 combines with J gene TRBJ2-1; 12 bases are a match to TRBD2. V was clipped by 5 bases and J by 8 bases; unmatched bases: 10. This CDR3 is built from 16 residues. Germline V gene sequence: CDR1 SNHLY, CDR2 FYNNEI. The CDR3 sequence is CASSLSLAGGLDEQFF. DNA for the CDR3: TGTGCCAGCAGTCTGTCACTAGCGGGAGGTTTAGATGAGCAGTTCTTC.

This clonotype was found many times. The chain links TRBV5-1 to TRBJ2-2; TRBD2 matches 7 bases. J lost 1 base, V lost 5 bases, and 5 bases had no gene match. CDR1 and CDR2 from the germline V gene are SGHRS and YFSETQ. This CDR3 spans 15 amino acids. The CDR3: CASSLSGKNTGELFF. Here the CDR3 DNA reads TGCGCCAGCAGTTTAAGCGGGAAGAACACCGGGGAGCTGTTTTTT.

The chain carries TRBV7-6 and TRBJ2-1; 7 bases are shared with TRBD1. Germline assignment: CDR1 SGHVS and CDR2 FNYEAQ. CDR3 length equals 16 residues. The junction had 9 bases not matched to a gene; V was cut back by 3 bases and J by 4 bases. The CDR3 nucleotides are TGTGCCAGCAGCTTGACGACAGGGACCCTTTACAATGAGCAGTTCTTC. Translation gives CASSLTTGTLYNEQFF.

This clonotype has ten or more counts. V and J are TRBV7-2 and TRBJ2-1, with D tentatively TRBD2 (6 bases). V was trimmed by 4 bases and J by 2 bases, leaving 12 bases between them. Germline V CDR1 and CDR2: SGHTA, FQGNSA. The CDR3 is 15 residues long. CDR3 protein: CASSSVGGTYNEQFF. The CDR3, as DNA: TGTGCCAGCAGCTCAGTCGGGGGAACCTACAATGAGCAGTTCTTC.